A selection of T cell receptor beta chains follows, all from one sample in a study of T cell responses to AZD1222 COVID-19 vaccine. Some clones are missing from TCRdb's copy, which holds only in-frame ones; the method was immunoSEQ multiplex PCR. The sample contains 100,000 to 120,000 clones, around 90% of which appear only once. This specimen consisted of peripheral blood, obtained on day 0 of AZD1222 vaccination. All receptors come from an adult in good health. The CDR3 runs from the conserved cysteine through the conserved F or W. D genes are given only for firm matches. A clone size is listed for some rows: how often the clone was seen (once, few, many), or a class if it is expanded.

TRBJ1-3	-	TRBV6-6	-	TGTGCCAGCAGTTACTCCGTAACTGGAAACACCATATATTTT	CASSYSVTGNTIYF
TRBJ1-2	few	TRBV10-3	-	TGTGCCATCAGTGAGCGGGGCTTTGGCTACACCTTC	CAISERGFGYTF
TRBJ2-1	-	TRBV12-3/TRBV12-4	-	TGTGCCAGCATGGGGGGCTACAATGAGCAGTTCTTC	CASMGGYNEQFF
TRBJ1-5	-	TRBV2	-	TGTGCCAGCAGTGAAACTCTTTGGGAGAGGGGACAGCCCCAGCATTTT	CASSETLWERGQPQHF
TRBJ2-2	-	TRBV9	-	TGTGCCAGCAGCTCACTTCAGGGAAGTCTTTCCGCGGAGCTGTTTTTT	CASSSLQGSLSAELFF
TRBJ2-5	-	TRBV5-1	TRBD2	TGCGCCAGCAGCTTCGGGACTAGCGGGGGTGGAGAGACCCAGTACTTC	CASSFGTSGGGETQYF
TRBJ1-4	-	TRBV5-1	-	TGCGCCAGCAGCTCAACCTCGCAGGGTTGGGAAAAACTGTTTTTT	CASSSTSQGWEKLFF
TRBJ1-5	-	TRBV3-1/TRBV3-2	TRBD1	TGTGCCAGCAGCCTTGGACAGGGGGCGGGTGATCAGCCCCAGCATTTT	CASSLGQGAGDQPQHF
TRBJ2-3	once	TRBV19	TRBD1	TGTGCCAGTAGTAGCCCGGGACAGGGGGCGAAGGATACGCAGTATTTT	CASSSPGQGAKDTQYF
TRBJ2-1	-	TRBV3-1/TRBV3-2	TRBD2	TGTGCCAGCAGCCAAGTTTACCGGGGGGATGAGCAGTTCTTC	CASSQVYRGDEQFF
TRBJ2-5	-	TRBV3-1/TRBV3-2	TRBD2	TGTGCCAGCAGCCCCCGGGTAGCGGGGGGGAGGGAGACCCAGTACTTC	CASSPRVAGGRETQYF
TRBJ1-1	-	TRBV2	-	TGTGCCAGCAGTGCGGGGAACACTGAAGCTTTCTTT	CASSAGNTEAFF
TRBJ1-1	-	TRBV10-1	TRBD1	TGCGCCAGCAGTGTGGGAGGACAGGGCACTGAAGCTTTCTTT	CASSVGGQGTEAFF
TRBJ1-1	once	TRBV19	TRBD1	TGTGCCAGTAGTCCCCCGGGACAGGTGTCCACTGAAGCTTTCTTT	CASSPPGQVSTEAFF
TRBJ2-7	-	TRBV2	TRBD1	TGTGCCAGCAGCTTCACGGGACAGGGCAAATACGAGCAGTACTTC	CASSFTGQGKYEQYF
TRBJ1-2	-	TRBV9	-	TGTGCCAGCAGCCCTCAAAACCCCTCGGACATCTATGGCTACACCTTC	CASSPQNPSDIYGYTF